This TCR beta chain was obtained from a study of T cell changes during pregnancy in multiple sclerosis. Data came from immunoSEQ multiplex PCR; TCRdb stores just in-frame clones and leaves some out. Here the sample spans over 25,000 clones, 85% to 95% being singletons. The CDR3 sequence is 15 residues long. The germline V and J ends were trimmed by 0 bases and 0 bases, with 6 bases remaining between them. CDR1 LGHNA and CDR2 YSLEER come from the germline V gene. The receptor was derived from a female donor with multiple sclerosis, enrolled in a pregnancy study. The sequencing used CD4+ T cells from peripheral blood mononuclear cells, collected in the second trimester of pregnancy. This rearrangement joins TRBV4-3 to TRBJ1-3, with unresolved D. The CDR3 region is CASSQDDSSGNTIYF. The CDR3 DNA follows: TGCGCCAGCAGCCAAGACGATAGCTCTGGAAACACCATATATTTT.